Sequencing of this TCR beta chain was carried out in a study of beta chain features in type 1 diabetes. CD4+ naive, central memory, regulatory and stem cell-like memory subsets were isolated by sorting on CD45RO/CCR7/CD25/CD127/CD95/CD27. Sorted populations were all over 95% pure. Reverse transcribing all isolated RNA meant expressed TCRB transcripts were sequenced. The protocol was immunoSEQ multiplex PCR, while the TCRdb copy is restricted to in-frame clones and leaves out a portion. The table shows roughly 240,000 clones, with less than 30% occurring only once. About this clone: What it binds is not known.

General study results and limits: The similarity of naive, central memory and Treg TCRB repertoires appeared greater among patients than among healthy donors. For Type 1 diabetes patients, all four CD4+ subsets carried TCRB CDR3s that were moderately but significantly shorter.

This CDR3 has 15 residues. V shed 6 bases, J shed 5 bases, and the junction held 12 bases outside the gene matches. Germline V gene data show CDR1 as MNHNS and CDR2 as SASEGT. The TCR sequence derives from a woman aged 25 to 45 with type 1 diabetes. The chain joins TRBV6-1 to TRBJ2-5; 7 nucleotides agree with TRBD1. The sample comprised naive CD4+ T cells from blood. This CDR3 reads CASSDLGGGGETQYF. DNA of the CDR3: TGTGCCAGCAGCGACCTAGGGGGCGGAGGCGAGACCCAGTACTTC.